The sequence of this T cell receptor (beta chain) was determined in a study of regulatory T cells in long-lasting Graves disease. Study background: Antithyroid drugs had been taken by newly diagnosed Graves' patients for under 3 months. Study-wide results and limits: It was in persistent disease that TRBV28, TRBJ1-2 and TRBJ2-5 were favored.

The CDR3 is 14 amino acids. V shed 0 bases and J shed 5 bases, with 9 bases lying between them. The germline V gene encodes CDR1 SGHRS and CDR2 YFSETQ. CDR3 regions were amplified by Arm-PCR using iRepertoire HTBI primers to build TCR beta libraries. One entry per CDR3 protein results from TCRdb running MiXCR on the multiplex PCR reads. Counted here are about 610,000 distinct CDR3 sequences, about 15% occurring once; the ten biggest clones make up about 11%. Noted time point: newly diagnosed GD, antithyroid drugs for less than 3 months. Construction of the TCR library relied on RNA isolated from PBMCs. With regard to this clonotype: The antigen remains unidentified.

A further study also used this sample, focusing on T cells in Graves' hyperthyroidism and ophthalmopathy. From that second work: Patients aged 18 to 65 with hyperthyroidism were newly diagnosed, with duration under 2 months. Among thyroid clonotypes expanded above 0.001, most also appeared in blood.

The receptor was derived from a man in his late teens or twenties with Graves disease. The chain joins TRBV5-1 to TRBJ2-1; D is unclear. Sequencing used peripheral blood mononuclear cells (PBMCs), obtained at new diagnosis, from a patient treated with antithyroid drugs. CDR3 loop: CASSLAVTDNEQFF. The CDR3 nucleotides read TGCGCCAGCAGCTTGGCCGTCACCGACAATGAGCAGTTCTTC.